These 29 T cell receptor beta chains came from one sample sequenced in a study of blood T cells in healthy people across ages. It was with a sample-barcoded 5' primer and a J-beta primer mix that a second PCR of roughly 7 to 12 cycles was run. TCRdb called the 5' RACE reads again in MiXCR, with one record for every CDR3 protein. There are over 1,500,000 distinct CDR3 sequences in the sample; 49% occur only once, and over 2% lies in the top ten. What was sequenced was blood. These receptors were obtained from a woman between 40 and 50 years old in good health.

The chain links TRBV3-1 to TRBJ2-7; 8 nucleotides match TRBD2. V shed 1 base, J shed 4 bases, and the junction held 6 bases outside the gene matches. CDR3 length: 15 residues. CDR1 LGHDT and CDR2 YNNKEL come from the germline V gene (reference sequence). The CDR3 spells CASSQGSGDGYEQYF. CDR3 in DNA: TGTGCCAGCAGCCAAGGTAGCGGGGATGGGTACGAGCAGTACTTC.

The J gene is TRBJ1-2, the V gene TRBV6-5, with D possibly matching TRBD1 (5 bases). CDR1 MNHEY and CDR2 SVGAGI come from the germline V gene. The CDR3 totals 12 residues. The DNA for the CDR3 is TGTACCACCAGGGAGCAGGCTAGTGGCTACACCTTC. Translating gives CTTREQASGYTF.

The V and J genes are TRBV6-6 and TRBJ2-5; the match to TRBD1 covers 11 bases. There are 14 residues in the CDR3. Germline CDR1 reads MNHNY; CDR2 reads SVGAGI (reference sequence). The junction had 5 bases not matched to a gene; V was cut back by 6 bases and J by 5 bases. CDR3 nucleotide sequence: TGTGCCAGCAGGGACAGGGGGCGTAAGGAGACCCAGTACTTC. It encodes CASRDRGRKETQYF.

The rearrangement uses TRBV9 and TRBJ1-1, with no clear D. CDR3 size: 17 residues. V was clipped by 3 bases and J by 4 bases, with 22 bases between them. Germline V lookup: CDR1 SGDLS, CDR2 YYNGEE. The CDR3 spells CASSATVGIASRTEAFF. CDR3 in DNA: TGTGCCAGCAGCGCAACAGTAGGAATAGCAAGTCGCACTGAAGCTTTCTTT.

This clonotype was seen more than once but under ten times. V usage is TRBV28 and J usage is TRBJ2-5; D might be TRBD2 (7 bases). V shed 7 bases and J shed 4 bases, with 16 bases lying between them. Germline V gives CDR1 MDHEN, CDR2 SYDVKM. This CDR3 spans 14 amino acids. The CDR3 coding sequence is TGTGCCAGCACTCAAGGGGGGGCATCAGAGACCCAGTACTTC. This gives the protein CASTQGGASETQYF.

The table lists this clonotype with many counts. V gene TRBV12-3 or TRBV12-4 combines with J gene TRBJ2-5, with a possible D match to TRBD2 (6 bases). The CDR3 is 12 amino acids. With 2 bases removed from V and 11 bases from J, the gap between germline ends came to 12 bases. In nucleotides, the CDR3 is TGTGCCAGCAGTTTATTCTCGGGGGAGCAGTACTTC. It encodes CASSLFSGEQYF.

The rearrangement uses TRBV6-1 and TRBJ2-3; 10 nucleotides align to TRBD2. CDR3 length equals 17 residues. Per the germline V gene, CDR1 is MNHNS and CDR2 is SASEGT. J lost 4 bases, V lost 7 bases, and 14 bases had no gene match. This CDR3 is CASTRLSRSGGADTQYF. For the CDR3, the DNA is TGTGCCAGCACCAGACTCTCCCGAAGCGGGGGGGCAGATACGCAGTATTTT.

This chain links TRBV5-1 with TRBJ2-1, with 8 bases that match TRBD2. Trimming at V came to 0 bases and at J to 4 bases, leaving 12 bases not matched to a gene. The germline gives CDR1 SGHRS, CDR2 YFSETQ. CDR3 length: 18 amino acids. CDR3 in amino acids: CASSLGRGVGLAYNEQFF. CDR3 in DNA: TGCGCCAGCAGCTTGGGTAGAGGGGTCGGACTAGCATACAATGAGCAGTTCTTC.

The table lists this clonotype with a few counts. This sequence joins TRBV6-4 and TRBJ1-2; 7 bases agree with TRBD1. The CDR3 has 14 amino acids. Per germline, CDR1 MRHNA and CDR2 SNTAGT. The trim removed 6 bases at V and 2 bases at J, leaving 6 bases unmatched. The CDR3 nucleotides read TGTGCCAGCAGATTGACAGGGTCGAACTATGGCTACACCTTC. Amino acid sequence: CASRLTGSNYGYTF.

As regards this clonotype: At one end, the junction sequence differs from germline, possibly due to a read error. This chain connects TRBV4-1 to TRBJ2-5; TRBD2 matches at 7 bases. This CDR3 is built from 15 residues. Germline V gene lookup returns CDR1 MGHRA and CDR2 YSYEKL. The CDR3 sequence is CASSQGEGQQESQYF. The DNA for the CDR3 is TGCGCCAGCAGCCAAGGGGAGGGGCAGCAAGAGTCCCAGTACTTC.

The chain recombines TRBV28 with TRBJ2-7; a possible D gene is TRBD1 (6 bases). Trimming took off 6 bases at V and 5 bases at J, with 20 bases between the two ends. Germline V gene sequence: CDR1 MDHEN, CDR2 SYDVKM. The CDR3 consists of 15 residues. CDR3 residues: CASRPAGVRVNEQYF. CDR3 nucleotides: TGTGCCAGCAGGCCTGCAGGGGTGAGGGTTAACGAGCAGTACTTC. The full variable domain, in which reference TRBV28 and TRBJ2-7 provide the parts outside the CDR3, is DVKVTQSSRYLVKRTGEKVFLECVQDMDHENMFWYRQDPGLGLRLIYFSYDVKMKEKGDIPEGYSVSREKKERFSLILESASTNQTSMYLCASRPAGVRVNEQYFGPGTRLTVT.

The rearrangement links TRBV5-1 to TRBJ2-1; TRBD1 is a possible D gene (5 bases). The CDR3 spans 14 residues. Germline V gene data show CDR1 as SGHRS and CDR2 as YFSETQ. V dropped 4 bases and J dropped 5 bases, with 13 bases sitting between them. The CDR3, as DNA: TGCGCCAGCAGCAAGGACACGACGAACAATGAGCAGTTCTTC. It translates to CASSKDTTNNEQFF.

V usage is TRBV5-1 and J usage is TRBJ2-4; D gene unclear. This CDR3 region has 16 residues. From germline, CDR1 is SGHRS and CDR2 YFSETQ. V lost 4 bases and J 0 bases, leaving 14 bases between the germline ends. The CDR3 sequence is CASSATITVAKNIQYF. Here the CDR3 DNA reads TGCGCCAGCAGCGCGACCATTACGGTAGCCAAAAACATTCAGTACTTC.

The rearrangement links TRBV12-3 or TRBV12-4 to TRBJ2-7, with TRBD2 identical over 11 bases. Trimming removed 5 bases from V and 6 bases from J; junction bases left unmatched: 3. The CDR3 covers 13 residues. CDR3 nucleotide sequence: TGTGCCAGCAGTCAGACTAGCGGGGCCGAGCAGTACTTC. Translated: CASSQTSGAEQYF.

The chain joins TRBV27 to TRBJ1-4, with 8 bases identical to TRBD1. Germline CDR1 reads MNHEY; CDR2 reads SMNVEV (reference sequence). The CDR3 covers 15 residues. With V trimmed by 5 bases and J by 7 bases, 9 bases remained unmatched. CDR3 in DNA: TGTGCCAGCAGTCCGTGGACAGGGAAACGTGAAAAACTGTTTTTT. Its translation is CASSPWTGKREKLFF.

This clonotype was detected only a few times. V usage is TRBV9 and J usage is TRBJ2-5; 7 bases agree with TRBD1. Germline lookup yields CDR1 SGDLS and CDR2 YYNGEE. This CDR3 is 14 amino acids long. The V and J ends lost 3 bases and 3 bases, in that order; junction bases with no gene match: 5. The CDR3 sequence is CASSATGFEETQYF. The DNA of the CDR3 is TGTGCCAGCAGCGCGACAGGGTTTGAAGAGACCCAGTACTTC.

The J gene is TRBJ2-7, the V gene TRBV6-1; weak D call: TRBD1 (6 bases). The V end lost 8 bases, the J end lost 6 bases, and 20 bases lay between the germline ends. The CDR3 loop spans 14 amino acids. The germline gives CDR1 MNHNS, CDR2 SASEGT. The CDR3 DNA reads as TGTGCCAGCTTGGGGGCCCCTCCAGCGTCCGAGCAGTACTTC. Amino acid sequence: CASLGAPPASEQYF.

This clonotype has only one observation. This chain connects TRBV9 to TRBJ2-3; TRBD2 matches 8 bases. The CDR3 loop spans 16 amino acids. Germline V gene lookup returns CDR1 SGDLS and CDR2 YYNGEE. Losses at the gene ends were 4 bases for V and 1 base for J; bases not matched to a gene: 8. In nucleotides, the CDR3 is TGTGCCAGCAGCTCACCGCGGGGGGCCGGCACAGATACGCAGTATTTT. The encoded protein is CASSSPRGAGTDTQYF.

This sequence joins TRBV5-1 and TRBJ2-1, with no clear D. The CDR3 is made up of 14 amino acids. The germline gives CDR1 SGHRS, CDR2 YFSETQ. With 4 bases removed from V and 8 bases from J, the gap between germline ends came to 16 bases. The CDR3, as DNA: TGCGCCAGCAGCGGAACTGGGGTCAGAGATGAGCAGTTCTTC. This sequence encodes CASSGTGVRDEQFF.

In this sample, this clonotype turned up a few times. This chain joins TRBV7-9 and TRBJ1-2; TRBD1 matches 12 bases. CDR3 length: 15 residues. Germline lookup yields CDR1 SEHNR and CDR2 FQNEAQ (reference sequence). The junction had 7 bases not matched to a gene; V was cut back by 3 bases and J by 8 bases. The CDR3 sequence is CASSFGTGGVSGYTF. In DNA form, the CDR3 reads TGTGCCAGCAGCTTTGGGACAGGGGGCGTTAGCGGCTACACCTTC.

The V gene is TRBV4-3, the J gene TRBJ2-7; 8 bases fit TRBD1. The CDR3 has 14 amino acids. The junction had 4 bases not matched to a gene; V was cut back by 3 bases and J by 3 bases. CDR1 and CDR2 (germline): LGHNA, YSLEER. The chain's CDR3 is CASSQRTGHYEQYF. In nucleotides, the CDR3 is TGCGCCAGCAGCCAGAGGACAGGGCACTACGAGCAGTACTTC.

The sample holds one count of this clonotype. This rearrangement joins TRBV5-1 to TRBJ2-3; D might be TRBD1 (6 bases). This CDR3 is built from 16 residues. Germline V gives CDR1 SGHRS, CDR2 YFSETQ. V dropped 5 bases and J dropped 5 bases, with 21 bases sitting between them. The CDR3 loop reads CASRTIQGRAGDTQYF. DNA of the CDR3: TGCGCCAGCAGGACTATACAGGGAAGGGCGGGAGATACGCAGTATTTT.

This clonotype was counted a few times. The rearrangement joins TRBV13 to TRBJ2-7; D may be TRBD1 or TRBD2 (5 bases each). Trimming took off 5 bases at V and 0 bases at J, with 11 bases between the two ends. CDR3 length: 14 residues. Germline CDR1 is PRHDT and CDR2 is FYEKMQ (reference sequence). CDR3 loop: CASSGTFSSYEQYF. CDR3 in DNA: TGTGCCAGCAGCGGGACGTTTAGCTCCTACGAGCAGTACTTC.

The table lists this clonotype with a few counts. This chain uses TRBV4-3 with TRBJ2-1, with 9 bases matching TRBD2. The trim removed 4 bases at V and 6 bases at J, leaving 10 bases unmatched. Germline V gives CDR1 LGHNA, CDR2 YSLEER. The CDR3 totals 16 residues. The CDR3 protein is CASSPIQGLAGNEQFF. The CDR3 DNA reads as TGCGCCAGCAGCCCAATCCAGGGACTAGCAGGCAATGAGCAGTTCTTC.

The chain employs TRBV20-1 and TRBJ1-5; TRBD1 matches at 9 bases. The CDR3 sequence is 13 residues long. CDR1 DFQATT and CDR2 SNEGSKA come from the germline V gene (reference sequence). V was clipped by 6 bases and J by 5 bases; unmatched bases: 5. CDR3 sequence (DNA): TGCAGTGCCCGGACAGGGGTGGATCAGCCCCAGCATTTT. Its protein is CSARTGVDQPQHF.

The chain recombines TRBV28 with TRBJ2-3; 8 bases are a match to TRBD2. The germline gives CDR1 MDHEN, CDR2 SYDVKM. This CDR3 has 16 residues. V was pared by 5 bases and J by 0 bases, with 7 bases of the junction left unmatched. CDR3 residues: CASSGGSGASTDTQYF. The DNA of the CDR3 is TGTGCCAGCAGTGGGGGTAGCGGGGCTAGCACAGATACGCAGTATTTT.

This clonotype showed up just once. V is TRBV10-3 and J is TRBJ2-5, with no clear D. Germline V CDR1 and CDR2: ENHRY, SYGVKD. The CDR3 extends over 13 amino acids. The V and J ends lost 8 bases and 0 bases respectively, with 10 bases between them. The chain's CDR3 is CAIGRGDQETQYF. The CDR3 region has the DNA TGTGCCATCGGTCGTGGGGACCAAGAGACCCAGTACTTC.

The chain links TRBV15 to TRBJ2-7; TRBD1 aligns across 8 bases. The J call may be wrong; the DNA end is better matched by TRBJ2-4. The CDR3 loop spans 17 amino acids. The germline CDR1 and CDR2 sequences are LNHNV and YYDKDF (reference sequence). CDR3 in DNA: TGTGCCACCAGCAGAGTCAGGGGGCAGGGAGGTTTGAACATTCAGTACTTC. This gives the protein CATSRVRGQGGLNIQYF.

Comments on this clonotype: Sequence at one end of the junction differs from germline and may be a read error. The chain recombines TRBV4-1 with TRBJ1-4, with D hard to call. Germline V CDR1 and CDR2: MGHRA, YSYEKL. This CDR3 region has 15 residues. The CDR3 loop reads CASGQDRGFGEKLFF. DNA of the CDR3: TGCGCCAGCGGCCAAGATCGAGGATTTGGTGAAAAACTGTTTTTT.